The table lists the clone carrying this TCR beta chain with a count of one. Its antigen is still unknown. Trimming took off 3 bases at V and 7 bases at J, with 12 bases between the two ends. The germline CDR1 and CDR2 sequences are MNHNS and SASEGT. This CDR3 region has 13 residues. Profiled with immunoSEQ multiplex PCR; TCRdb holds only in-frame clones, not every one. This table holds tens of thousands of clones, approximately 95% found once. This sample is drawn from a study of T cells in tuberculosis. Study observations and caveats: GMM-specific TCRs were nearer to active tuberculosis alpha repertoires, suggesting expansion.

This chain joins TRBV6-1 and TRBJ1-2; D remains ambiguous. Sequencing was done on a sample of PBMCs. This receptor was identified in a donor aged 10-29 years with latent tuberculosis or without tuberculosis infection. This CDR3 is CASSEAVVSGYTF. For the CDR3, the DNA is TGTGCCAGCAGTGAGGCGGTGGTGAGTGGCTACACCTTC.